This T cell receptor beta chain was identified during a study of CD8 T cells in Susac syndrome. When the RNA was reverse transcribed, random hexamers were used with an input of roughly 0.5 to 1 ug. Across 54 Vbeta and 13 Jbeta, TCR beta CDR3 was amplified with immunoSEQ multiplex PCR. TCRdb used MiXCR to reprocess the immunoSEQ multiplex PCR reads, holding one entry per CDR3 protein. This table holds 150,000 to 200,000 distinct CDR3 sequences, around 94% found once. TCR beta sequencing was performed on blood CD8+ and CD4+ T cells. The germline CDR1 and CDR2 sequences are KGHDR and SFDVKD. CDR3 length: 15 residues. The V and J ends lost 3 bases and 4 bases respectively, with 14 bases between them.

The receptor comes from a human donor in good health. The chain is built from TRBV24-1 and TRBJ2-5; TRBD1 might be the D (7 bases). Sequencing used CD4+ T cells from PBMCs. CDR3 residues: CATSDPGGGGETQYF. CDR3 nucleotide sequence: TGTGCCACCAGTGATCCCGGAGGGGGCGGAGAGACCCAGTACTTC.